The T cell receptor (beta chain) under discussion was sequenced for a study of blood T cells in healthy people across ages. Note on this clonotype: The target antigen is unknown.

Using a J-beta primer mix together with a sample-barcoded 5' primer, a second PCR was run for about 6 to 12 cycles. Each CDR3 protein is one row after TCRdb ran MiXCR on the 5' RACE reads. The sample lists 750,000 to 950,000 distinct CDR3 sequences, roughly 50% occurring once. Study-wide results and limits: Across the age range, TCR beta diversity per million T cells fell in a roughly linear way. Comparison with aged donors showed that long-lived donors had more naive CD4+ cells and higher diversity.

Sequencing input: blood. The receptor comes from an elderly man in good health.

The CDR3 DNA reads as TGTGCCAGCAGAGGGGGGGACAGGGGACGCGATGAGCAGTTCTTC. Protein product: CASRGGDRGRDEQFF. The chain employs TRBV6-1 and TRBJ2-1; 10 positions match TRBD1. Germline assignment: CDR1 MNHNS and CDR2 SASEGT. This CDR3 has 15 amino acids. The ends lost 6 bases at V and 8 bases at J; junction bases unmatched: 10.